Included here is one T cell receptor beta chain sequence, with context. This sample stems from a study of T cell clonotyping in hematopoietic cell transplantation. The V segment lost 7 bases and the J segment 6 bases; nucleotides outside the gene matches: 11. From germline, CDR1 is MDHEN and CDR2 SYDVKM. The CDR3 is made up of 15 amino acids. Method: immunoSEQ multiplex PCR; TCRdb's copy keeps in-frame clones and lacks some. This table has 8,500 to 9,000 clones, over 85% appearing once. This rearrangement joins TRBV28 to TRBJ2-2, with TRBD1 matching 7 bases. This clonotype originated in a male patient in his fifties or sixties who had an allogeneic stem cell transplant from a related donor, so T cells may come from the graft donor. Some clones in this sample may be carry-over from other donors' samples. The input for sequencing was PBMCs, taken 100 days after allogeneic stem cell transplant. The CDR3 bases are TGTGCCAGCATGGAAGGGGGCGTTGGTCCCGGGGAGCTGTTTTTT. Translated, it gives CASMEGGVGPGELFF.